This TCR beta chain was captured in a study of cytotoxic CD8 clonotypes in ibrutinib-treated CLL. Study-wide context: Mean values per sample were 250,000 to 300,000 productive templates and 75,000 to 100,000 productive rearrangements. General study points: Against age-matched healthy donors, baseline clonality ran higher and tracked circulating CD8+ T-cell counts. Under treatment, the uncommon public clonotypes either contracted or remained stable.

This clone showed up just a few times. Antigen specificity is unknown. TCRdb's copy holds only in-frame clones and misses some; the assay was immunoSEQ multiplex PCR. The sample carries about 50,000 clones, around 53% recorded once. The specimen comprised PBMCs, sampled after 12 months of ibrutinib treatment. The source of this sequence is a human donor with chronic lymphocytic leukemia.

DNA of the CDR3: TGCGCCAGCAGCCGAGCGGGAGTTGATGAAAAACTGTTTTTT. Its translation: CASSRAGVDEKLFF. This chain connects TRBV4-1 to TRBJ1-4; D remains unclear. The germline V and J ends were trimmed by 4 bases and 6 bases, with 12 bases remaining between them. This CDR3 is 14 amino acids long. In germline, CDR1 is MGHRA, CDR2 YSYEKL.